Listed below are T cell receptor beta chains from one sample, sequenced in a study of read filtering for tumor transcriptome and immune sequencing. MiXCR, applied by TCRdb to the reads, yields one record per CDR3 protein. The sample has under 80,000 distinct CDR3 sequences; roughly 18% are singletons. The sequenced sample was a population of CD138-negative cells sorted from bone marrow. The receptor set was obtained from a donor aged 40 or over with multiple myeloma. Both conserved end residues are part of each CDR3. Fields, in order: V gene, clone size, J gene, D gene, CDR3 protein, CDR3 DNA. The D gene is left open where the match is weak. Size is omitted from some rows. Given values are once, few, many or a class for expanded clones.

TRBV29-1	many	TRBJ2-5	NA	CSVEEGISTGTQYF	TGCAGCGTCGAGGAGGGAATATCCACCGGAACCCAGTACTTC
TRBV7-8	many	TRBJ2-1	TRBD2	CASSSRGGGALNEQFF	TGTGCCAGCAGCTCCCGGGGCGGGGGGGCCCTGAATGAGCAGTTCTTC
TRBV18	few	TRBJ2-7	NA	CASSPKSSYEQYF	TGTGCCAGCTCACCAAAGAGCTCCTACGAGCAGTACTTC
TRBV7-3	many	TRBJ2-1	NA	CASSLMIRDRTDEQFF	TGTGCCAGCAGCCTTATGATCCGGGACCGGACTGATGAGCAGTTCTTC
TRBV2	NA	TRBJ2-3	NA	CASSLGPQRTDTQYF	TGTGCCAGCAGTTTGGGCCCTCAGCGCACAGATACGCAGTATTTT
TRBV29-1	few	TRBJ2-7	TRBD1	CSVEGQGTGEQYF	TGCAGCGTTGAGGGACAGGGTACTGGCGAGCAGTACTTC
TRBV7-3	NA	TRBJ2-1	TRBD2	CASSLSGTSGYNEQFF	TGTGCCAGCAGCTTGTCCGGGACTAGCGGCTACAATGAGCAGTTCTTC
TRBV20-1	NA	TRBJ2-3	NA	CSAVGPLFTDTQYF	TGCAGTGCTGTAGGACCGCTCTTCACAGATACGCAGTATTTT
TRBV7-9	many	TRBJ2-3	TRBD2	CASSPREAGGSDTQYF	TGTGCCAGCAGCCCCCGGGAAGCGGGGGGGTCAGATACGCAGTATTTT
TRBV7-9	NA	TRBJ1-5	NA	CASSLVFGSDNSQPQHF	TGTGCCAGCAGCTTAGTCTTTGGTTCGGACAACAGTCAGCCCCAGCATTTT
TRBV20-1	many	TRBJ2-5	NA	CSATSGETQYF	TGCAGTGCTACCTCTGGAGAGACCCAGTACTTC
TRBV14	many	TRBJ2-2	NA	CASSTREYTGELFF	TGTGCCAGCAGCACCCGGGAATACACCGGGGAGCTGTTTTTT
TRBV20-1	NA	TRBJ2-5	TRBD2	CSASAGDDLQETQYF	TGCAGTGCTTCTGCGGGAGACGATTTGCAGGAGACCCAGTACTTC
TRBV12-3/TRBV12-4	NA	TRBJ2-2	NA	CASSLTASTGELFF	TGTGCCAGCAGTTTAACGGCGAGCACCGGGGAGCTGTTTTTT
TRBV7-3	many	TRBJ2-6	TRBD2	CASSLGGGRAPGANVLTF	TGTGCCAGCAGCTTAGGCGGCGGGAGGGCCCCTGGGGCCAACGTCCTGACTTTC
TRBV3-1	many	TRBJ1-1	TRBD1	CASSPRDRGRLAFF	TGTGCCAGCAGCCCGCGGGACAGGGGGCGTCTAGCTTTCTTT
TRBV11-1	many	TRBJ2-7	NA	CASSFVWSGGQNEQYF	TGTGCCAGCAGCTTTGTTTGGTCCGGGGGCCAGAACGAGCAGTACTTC
TRBV19	many	TRBJ2-1	NA	CASMGHLTSSYNEQFF	TGTGCCAGCATGGGACACTTAACGAGCTCCTACAATGAGCAGTTCTTC
TRBV11-3	NA	TRBJ2-3	NA	CASAGGKTSTDTQYF	TGTGCCAGCGCTGGGGGTAAAACTAGCACAGATACGCAGTATTTT
TRBV5-1	many	TRBJ2-5	TRBD1	CASSLARQAGGETQYF	TGCGCCAGCAGCTTGGCCAGGCAGGCAGGGGGAGAGACCCAGTACTTC
TRBV11-2	many	TRBJ2-7	TRBD1	CASSRDSSYEQYF	TGTGCCAGCAGCCGGGACAGCTCCTACGAGCAGTACTTC
TRBV4-2	many	TRBJ2-3	TRBD2	CASSQGGLARSDTQYF	TGTGCCAGCAGCCAAGGGGGACTAGCGAGGTCAGATACGCAGTATTTT
TRBV10-2	many	TRBJ2-3	NA	CASTGLPYLSTDTQYF	TGCGCCAGCACCGGTCTACCATATCTGAGCACAGATACGCAGTATTTT
TRBV7-9	few	TRBJ2-3	NA	CASSTRTLSSDTQYF	TGTGCCAGCAGCACACGAACCCTCTCCTCGGATACGCAGTATTTT
TRBV2	many	TRBJ2-2	NA	CASSEEGFTIGTGELFF	TGTGCCAGCAGTGAGGAAGGATTTACTATCGGAACCGGGGAGCTGTTTTTT
TRBV11-3	many	TRBJ2-3	TRBD1	CASSLSLTGLGADTQYF	TGTGCCAGCAGCTTAAGTTTGACAGGGCTCGGAGCGGATACGCAGTATTTT
TRBV11-3	NA	TRBJ2-5	NA	CASSLATETQYF	TGTGCCAGCAGCTTAGCGACAGAGACCCAGTACTTC
TRBV7-9	few	TRBJ1-4	NA	CASSLAGGHEKLFF	TGTGCCAGCAGCTTAGCGGGTGGACATGAAAAACTGTTTTTT
TRBV20-1	many	TRBJ1-5	NA	CSARDGNQPQHF	TGCAGTGCTCGGGACGGGAATCAGCCCCAGCATTTT
TRBV29-1	many	TRBJ2-3	NA	CSVATADTQYF	TGCAGCGTGGCGACAGCAGATACGCAGTATTTT
TRBV12-3/TRBV12-4	NA	TRBJ2-7	TRBD2	CASIPTSGIYEQYF	TGTGCCAGCATACCAACTAGCGGGATCTACGAGCAGTACTTC
TRBV5-1	many	TRBJ2-2	NA	CASSLDRAAGELFF	TGCGCCAGCAGCTTGGACAGGGCCGCCGGGGAGCTGTTTTTT
TRBV10-2	many	TRBJ1-1	NA	CASRAGDTEAFF	TGCGCCAGCAGGGCAGGGGACACTGAAGCTTTCTTT
TRBV10-3	many	TRBJ2-7	NA	CAISAPTQDEQYF	TGTGCCATCAGTGCCCCGACCCAAGACGAGCAGTACTTC
TRBV19	many	TRBJ2-7	NA	CASSPRDALSYEQYF	TGTGCCAGTAGCCCGCGGGACGCCCTCTCCTACGAGCAGTACTTC
TRBV19	NA	TRBJ2-1	TRBD2	CASSIGRGKLDEQFF	TGTGCCAGTAGTATAGGGCGGGGGAAACTGGATGAGCAGTTCTTC
TRBV20-1	few	TRBJ1-1	NA	CSAWNNRYKAFF	TGCAGTGCCTGGAACAACAGGTATAAAGCTTTCTTT
TRBV11-2	NA	TRBJ1-1	NA	CASSTPGGGAEAFF	TGTGCCAGCAGCACCCCGGGCGGGGGCGCTGAAGCTTTCTTT
TRBV28	many	TRBJ1-4	TRBD1	CASSLRDRGATNEKLFF	TGTGCCAGCAGTCTAAGGGACAGGGGTGCGACTAATGAAAAACTGTTTTTT
TRBV2	many	TRBJ2-1	NA	CASSAYGTLNEQFF	TGTGCCAGCAGTGCATACGGGACTCTGAATGAGCAGTTCTTC
TRBV12-3/TRBV12-4	few	TRBJ1-1	NA	CASTRGANTEAFF	TGTGCCAGCACCCGGGGCGCGAACACTGAAGCTTTCTTT
TRBV12-3/TRBV12-4	many	TRBJ2-7	NA	CASSPRGPTSYEQYF	TGTGCCAGCAGCCCGCGGGGACCGACCTCCTACGAGCAGTACTTC
TRBV5-4	many	TRBJ2-3	NA	CASSPRDFGTDTQYF	TGTGCCAGCAGCCCGCGGGACTTCGGCACAGATACGCAGTATTTT
TRBV4-2	NA	TRBJ1-1	NA	CASSQDLGTREAFF	TGTGCCAGCAGCCAAGATTTGGGGACACGGGAAGCTTTCTTT
TRBV1	many	TRBJ2-7	NA	CTSSQDWGRDEQYF	TGCACCAGCAGCCAAGATTGGGGAAGGGACGAGCAGTACTTC
TRBV28	many	TRBJ2-3	TRBD2	CASSFPPGLAGGPEYF	TGTGCCAGCAGTTTTCCACCGGGACTAGCGGGAGGGCCGGAGTATTTT
TRBV2	many	TRBJ2-5	NA	CASSEIAFQETQYF	TGTGCCAGCAGTGAGATCGCGTTTCAAGAGACCCAGTACTTC
TRBV20-1	many	TRBJ2-6	NA	CSASEISGANVLTF	TGCAGTGCTAGTGAGATCTCTGGGGCCAACGTCCTGACTTTC
TRBV2	many	TRBJ2-1	TRBD2	CATNSGGTYNEQFF	TGTGCCACCAATAGCGGGGGGACGTACAATGAGCAGTTCTTC
TRBV2	NA	TRBJ1-5	NA	CASSDRGGDQPQHF	TGTGCCAGCAGTGACCGGGGCGGAGATCAGCCCCAGCATTTT
TRBV5-5	many	TRBJ2-2	NA	CASSLEGALSGELFF	TGTGCCAGCAGCCTGGAGGGGGCGTTAAGCGGGGAGCTGTTTTTT